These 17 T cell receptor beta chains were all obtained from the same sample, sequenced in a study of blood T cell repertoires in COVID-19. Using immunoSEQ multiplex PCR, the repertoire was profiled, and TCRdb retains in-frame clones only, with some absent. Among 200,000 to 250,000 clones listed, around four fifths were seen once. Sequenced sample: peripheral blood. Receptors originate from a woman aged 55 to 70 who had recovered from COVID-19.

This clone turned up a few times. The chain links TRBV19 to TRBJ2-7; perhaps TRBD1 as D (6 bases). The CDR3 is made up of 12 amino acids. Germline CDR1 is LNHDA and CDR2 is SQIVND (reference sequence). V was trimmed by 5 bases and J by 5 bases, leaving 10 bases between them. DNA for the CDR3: TGTGCCAGTAGTTTCAGGGGCAACGAGCAGTACTTC. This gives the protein CASSFRGNEQYF.

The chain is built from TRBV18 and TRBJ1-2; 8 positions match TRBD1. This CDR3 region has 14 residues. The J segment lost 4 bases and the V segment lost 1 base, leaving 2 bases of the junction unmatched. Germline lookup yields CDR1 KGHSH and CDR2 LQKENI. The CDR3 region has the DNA TGTGCCAGCTCACCACTTGACAGGGGCTATGGCTACACCTTC. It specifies CASSPLDRGYGYTF. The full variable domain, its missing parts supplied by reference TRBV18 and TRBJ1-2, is NAGVMQNPRHLVRRRGQEARLRCSPMKGHSHVYWYRQLPEEGLKFMVYLQKENIIDESGMPKERFSAEFPKEGPSILRIQQVVRGDSAAYFCASSPLDRGYGYTFGSGTRLTVV.

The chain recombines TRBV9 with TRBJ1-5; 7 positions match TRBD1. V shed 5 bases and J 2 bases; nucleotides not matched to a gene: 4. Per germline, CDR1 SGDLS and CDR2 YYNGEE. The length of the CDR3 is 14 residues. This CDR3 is CASSRQGGNQPQHF. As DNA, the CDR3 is TGTGCCAGCAGTCGACAGGGAGGCAATCAGCCCCAGCATTTT.

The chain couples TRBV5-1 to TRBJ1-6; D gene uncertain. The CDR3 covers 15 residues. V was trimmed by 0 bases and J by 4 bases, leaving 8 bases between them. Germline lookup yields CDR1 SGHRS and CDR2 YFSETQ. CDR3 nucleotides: TGCGCCAGCAGCTTGGATTCACATTATAATTCACCCCTCCACTTT. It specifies CASSLDSHYNSPLHF.

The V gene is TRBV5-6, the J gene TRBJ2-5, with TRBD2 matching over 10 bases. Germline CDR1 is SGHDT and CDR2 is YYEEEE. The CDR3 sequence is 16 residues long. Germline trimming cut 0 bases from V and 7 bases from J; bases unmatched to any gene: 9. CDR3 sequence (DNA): TGTGCCAGCAGCTTGGATCCTAGCGGGGGTGATTGGACCCAGTACTTC. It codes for CASSLDPSGGDWTQYF. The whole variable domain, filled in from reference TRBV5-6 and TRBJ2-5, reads DAGVTQSPTHLIKTRGQQVTLRCSPKSGHDTVSWYQQALGQGPQFIFQYYEEEERQRGNFPDRFSGHQFPNYSSELNVNALLLGDSALYLCASSLDPSGGDWTQYFGPGTRLLVL.

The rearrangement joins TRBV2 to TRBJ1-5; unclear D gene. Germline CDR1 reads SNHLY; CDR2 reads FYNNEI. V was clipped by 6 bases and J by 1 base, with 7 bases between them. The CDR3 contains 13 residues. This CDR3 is CASRELSNQPQHF. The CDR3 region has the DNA TGTGCCAGCAGGGAACTAAGCAATCAGCCCCAGCATTTT.

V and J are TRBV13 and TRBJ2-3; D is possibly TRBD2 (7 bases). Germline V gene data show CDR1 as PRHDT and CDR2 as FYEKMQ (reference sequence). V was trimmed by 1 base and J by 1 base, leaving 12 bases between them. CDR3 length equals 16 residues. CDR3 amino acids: CASSLEAGAGTDTQYF. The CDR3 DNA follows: TGTGCCAGCAGCTTAGAGGCGGGGGCGGGCACAGATACGCAGTATTTT.

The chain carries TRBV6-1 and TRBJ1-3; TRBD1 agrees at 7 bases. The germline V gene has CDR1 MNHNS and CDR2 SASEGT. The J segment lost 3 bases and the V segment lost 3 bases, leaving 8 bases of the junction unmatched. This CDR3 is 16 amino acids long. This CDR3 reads CASSDRDSAFGNTIYF. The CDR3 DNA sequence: TGTGCCAGCAGTGACCGGGACAGCGCCTTTGGAAACACCATATATTTT.

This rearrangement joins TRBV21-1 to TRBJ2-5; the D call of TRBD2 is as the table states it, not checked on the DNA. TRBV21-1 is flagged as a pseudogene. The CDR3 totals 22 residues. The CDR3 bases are TGTGCCAGCAGCGCGCGCCACTGGAACTTCTTCGAAGCGGGGGACCGCCAAGAGACCCAGTACTTC. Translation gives CASSARHWNFFEAGDRQETQYF.

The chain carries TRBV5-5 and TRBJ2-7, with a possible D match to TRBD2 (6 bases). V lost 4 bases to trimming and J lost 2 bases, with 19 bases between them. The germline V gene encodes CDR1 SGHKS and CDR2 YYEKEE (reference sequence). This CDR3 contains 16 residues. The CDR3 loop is CASSTTTWGGAYEQYF. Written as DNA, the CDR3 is TGTGCCAGCAGCACCACGACATGGGGAGGTGCCTACGAGCAGTACTTC.

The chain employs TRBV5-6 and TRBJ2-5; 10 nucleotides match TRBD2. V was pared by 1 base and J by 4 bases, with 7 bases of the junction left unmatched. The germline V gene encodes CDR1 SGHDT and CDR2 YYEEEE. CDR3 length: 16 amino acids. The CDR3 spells CASSLTISGGTETQYF. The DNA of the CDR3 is TGTGCCAGCAGCTTGACAATTAGCGGGGGGACAGAGACCCAGTACTTC.

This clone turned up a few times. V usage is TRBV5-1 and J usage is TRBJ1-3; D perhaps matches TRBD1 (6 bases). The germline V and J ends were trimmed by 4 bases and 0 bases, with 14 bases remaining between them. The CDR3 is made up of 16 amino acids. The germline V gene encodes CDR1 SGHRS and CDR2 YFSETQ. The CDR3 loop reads CASSTSTGSSGNTIYF. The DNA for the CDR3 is TGCGCCAGCAGCACCTCAACAGGGAGCTCTGGAAACACCATATATTTT.

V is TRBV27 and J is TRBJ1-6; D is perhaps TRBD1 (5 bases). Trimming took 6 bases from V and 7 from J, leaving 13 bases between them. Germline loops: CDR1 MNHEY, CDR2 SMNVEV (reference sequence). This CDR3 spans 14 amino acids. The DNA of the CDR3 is TGTGCCAGCAGCAACCCCTCAGGGAATTCACCCCTCCACTTT. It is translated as CASSNPSGNSPLHF.

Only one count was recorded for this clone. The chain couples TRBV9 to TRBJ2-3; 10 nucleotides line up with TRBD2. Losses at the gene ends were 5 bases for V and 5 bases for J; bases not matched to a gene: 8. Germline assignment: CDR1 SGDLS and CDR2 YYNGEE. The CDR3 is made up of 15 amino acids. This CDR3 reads CASSSGGLSVDTQYF. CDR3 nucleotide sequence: TGTGCCAGCAGTAGCGGGGGGCTTTCGGTAGATACGCAGTATTTT. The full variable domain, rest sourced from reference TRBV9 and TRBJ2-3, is DSGVTQTPKHLITATGQRVTLRCSPRSGDLSVYWYQQSLDQGLQFLIQYYNGEERAKGNILERFSAQQFPDLHSELNLSSLELGDSALYFCASSSGGLSVDTQYFGPGTRLTVL.

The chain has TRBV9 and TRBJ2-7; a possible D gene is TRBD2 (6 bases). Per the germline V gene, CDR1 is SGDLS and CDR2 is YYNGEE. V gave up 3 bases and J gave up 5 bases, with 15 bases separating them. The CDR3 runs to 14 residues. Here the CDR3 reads CASSGSRGVDEQYF. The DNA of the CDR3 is TGTGCCAGCAGCGGTAGCCGCGGGGTCGACGAGCAGTACTTC.

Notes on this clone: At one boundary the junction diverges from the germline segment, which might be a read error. The CDR3 loop reads CASSVATSGVKKNEQFF. DNA of the CDR3: TGTGCCAGCAGCGTAGCGACTAGCGGGGTTAAGAAAAATGAGCAGTTCTTC. J is TRBJ2-1 and V is TRBV7-8; 11 bases align to TRBD2. Germline loops: CDR1 SGHVS, CDR2 FQNEAQ. The CDR3 length is 17 residues.

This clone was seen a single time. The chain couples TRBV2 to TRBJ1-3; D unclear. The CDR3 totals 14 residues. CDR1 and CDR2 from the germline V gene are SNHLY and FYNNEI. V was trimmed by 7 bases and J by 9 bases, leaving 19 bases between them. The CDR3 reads CASTLGPPLGTIYF. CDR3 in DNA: TGTGCCAGCACCCTTGGTCCTCCTCTCGGCACCATATATTTT.